This T cell receptor beta chain is drawn from a study of T-cell memory formation after mild COVID-19 (dated by TCRdb to the early 2020s). Some background on the complete study: TCR sequence clusters from the two donors were found to be largely donor specific. In two donors, T-cell clones that expanded and contracted after mild COVID-19 were followed by sequencing TCRalpha and TCRbeta repertoires longitudinally. Two young, previously healthy adult volunteers, one female and one male, were included in the cohort.

Study-level results and caveats: Contracting CD4+ clones were located mainly in the CM and EM memory subsets, whereas CD8+ clones were found to be enriched in EMRA. Only a couple of mild cases were covered by the study, and larger cohorts that include severe cases with pre-infection samples were considered necessary. The detection of some responding clones in pre-infection memory suggests that pre-existing cross-reactive memory T cells joined the SARS-CoV-2 response. From day 15 to 85, contracting clones showed balanced CD4/CD8 phenotypes, whereas a second wave of clones that expanded from day 15 to 37 leaned towards CD4+. The second-wave clones that peaked on day 37 were not confirmed to be SARS-CoV-2 specific.

CDR1 and CDR2 are read off the germline V gene (reference sequence) as LNHNV and YYDKDF. V sheds 6 bases and J sheds 0 bases, leaving 6 bases between their ends. The CDR3 spans 14 residues, from the cysteine through the phenylalanine. Solely the CDR3 DNA is kept, with 42 bases framed from the first base. Ficoll-Paque density gradient centrifugation was the method used to isolate PBMCs. The reads were generated on an Illumina NovaSeq 6000. Using 5'RACE with constant-segment primers, TCRalpha and TCRbeta cDNA libraries were constructed, with sample barcodes and unique molecular identifiers added in the process. Trizol reagent was used to extract RNA from every sample. Library amplification was performed in two PCR steps, and a second sample barcode and Illumina TruSeq adapters were introduced in the second step. Sequencing of libraries was performed on an Illumina NovaSeq with 2 x 150 bp paired-end reads. Concerning the study's data processing: With migec v1.2.7, reads were demultiplexed and then collapsed into UMI-guided consensus sequences. With mixcr v2.1.11, UMI consensuses were aligned to TRA and TRB V and J templates and assembled into clonotypes. Expanded or contracted clonotypes were those called significant by both edgeR and NoisET, with noise models trained on biological replicates. edgeR calls used a false discovery rate-adjusted p below 0.01 and a log2 fold-change threshold of 1. PCA with hierarchical clustering of max-normalized trajectories of the 1000 most abundant clonotypes was used as exploratory dynamics analysis. Separately sequenced CD4+ and CD8+ repertoires were used to assign a CD4 or CD8 phenotype to each responding clone. TCRdb's own reprocessing of the public reads used fastp at Q25 and MiXCR and kept productive beta chains. Merged by CDR3 protein, the rows form single entries marked with the most common genes and DNA. The V and J calls and clone size come from TCRdb's table, not from the authors' own analysis. The sample table records 400,000 to 500,000 distinct CDR3 sequences; roughly 17% of these occur just once. Of the sample, under 25% is held by the ten largest clones.

Turning to this clonotype: Its antigen has not been determined. Per-nucleotide qualities are absent, and no much larger clonotype sits a single base away.

The sequencing input was PBMCs or a T cell subset sorted from them (not recorded which). In this chain, TRBV15 is recombined with TRBJ1-6, with the identity of the D gene unclear. This TCR came from a man younger than 30 who had mild COVID-19 (a few samples of this study predate the infection). The sample titles of this study are shuffled in the database, so cell type and time point are left out; the donor was told from shared clones. The nucleotides read TGTGCCACCAGTCCGGGCTCCTATAATTCACCCCTCCACTTT. It codes for CATSPGSYNSPLHF.